The next 11 T cell receptor beta chains were all read from a single sample in a study of cytomegalovirus exposure and HLA in healthy donors. The primer mix had 60 Vbeta and 13 Jbeta primers. Repertoires were generated with immunoSEQ multiplex PCR, while TCRdb's copy carries only in-frame clones and drops some. The sample lists under 200,000 clones, roughly 78% occurring once. Source material: PBMCs. Receptors originate from a woman in her forties in good health and CMV-seronegative.

The CDR3 here is CASWDSTNNQPQHF. As DNA, the CDR3 is TGTGCCAGCTGGGACTCCACCAACAATCAGCCCCAGCATTTT. The chain links TRBV6-1 to TRBJ1-5, with D possibly being TRBD1 (5 bases). CDR3 length equals 14 residues. CDR1 and CDR2 from the germline V gene are MNHNS and SASEGT. The ends were cut back, 8 bases at V and 3 bases at J, with 14 bases in the middle.

The chain employs TRBV9 and TRBJ2-3, with 7 nucleotides matching TRBD2. V dropped 4 bases and J dropped 2; count of bases not matched to a gene: 7. From germline, CDR1 is SGDLS and CDR2 YYNGEE. The CDR3 length is 15 residues. CDR3 bases: TGTGCCAGCAGCCCCCGAGGGGACTACACAGATACGCAGTATTTT. It yields the protein CASSPRGDYTDTQYF.

The chain employs TRBV19 and TRBJ1-6; D gene uncertain. The CDR3 spans 14 residues. Germline CDR1 LNHDA, CDR2 SQIVND (reference sequence). The V end was cut by 6 bases, the J end by 7 bases, with 13 bases between. CDR3 sequence: CASSDDIPNSPLHF. The DNA of the CDR3 is TGTGCCAGTAGCGACGACATCCCGAATTCACCCCTCCACTTT.

The CDR3 loop reads CASRADRGPSYEQYF. CDR3 DNA: TGTGCCAGCAGAGCGGACAGGGGTCCCTCCTACGAGCAGTACTTC. The V and J genes are TRBV27 and TRBJ2-7, with 9 bases fitting TRBD1. CDR1 and CDR2 from the germline V gene are MNHEY and SMNVEV (reference sequence). V lost 6 bases, J lost 0 bases, and 6 bases stayed unmatched. This CDR3 region has 15 residues.

The V call is TRBV28, the J call TRBJ1-2; 9 bases match TRBD1. V was pared by 9 bases and J by 5 bases, with 4 bases of the junction left unmatched. This CDR3 region has 12 residues. Germline V lookup: CDR1 MDHEN, CDR2 SYDVKM. The CDR3 region has the DNA TGTGCCAGTACAGGGGGCAAGTATGGCTACACCTTC. Amino acids: CASTGGKYGYTF.

This rearrangement joins TRBV7-6 to TRBJ1-3; D unresolved. CDR1 is SGHVS and CDR2 is FNYEAQ in the germline V gene. The CDR3 is 13 residues long. The V end was cut by 8 bases, the J end by 5 bases, with 13 bases between. The CDR3 sequence: CASGSRTRNTIYF. CDR3 DNA sequence: TGTGCCAGCGGCAGTCGGACTAGAAACACCATATATTTT.

The rearrangement joins TRBV27 to TRBJ2-7, with D perhaps TRBD1 (5 bases). The CDR3 has 15 amino acids. V was cut by 6 bases and J by 3 bases, with 18 bases left in between. CDR1 MNHEY and CDR2 SMNVEV come from the germline V gene (reference sequence). The CDR3 here is CASSPRLTQGYEQYF. The CDR3 DNA reads TGTGCCAGCAGCCCCCGACTCACTCAGGGCTACGAGCAGTACTTC.

The rearrangement uses TRBV19 and TRBJ1-2; D remains unclear. Trimming cost V 5 bases and J 2 bases, with 12 bases left between them. The length of the CDR3 is 14 residues. Looked up from germline, CDR1 is LNHDA and CDR2 is SQIVND (reference sequence). The chain's CDR3 is CASSSFGLNYGYTF. In DNA form, the CDR3 reads TGTGCCAGTAGTTCGTTTGGTCTAAACTATGGCTACACCTTC.

The chain has TRBV4-3 and TRBJ1-2, with D possibly matching TRBD1 (5 bases). There are 12 residues in the CDR3. Germline loops: CDR1 LGHNA, CDR2 YSLEER. Trimming took off 4 bases at V and 7 bases at J, with 10 bases between the two ends. This chain's CDR3 is CASSRAGCGYTF. The CDR3 DNA sequence: TGCGCCAGCAGCCGCGCAGGGTGTGGCTACACCTTC.

A few counts support this clone. V gene TRBV19 combines with J gene TRBJ1-2; maybe TRBD1 (6 bases). Germline V CDR1 and CDR2: LNHDA, SQIVND (reference sequence). The CDR3 totals 15 residues. V gave up 4 bases and J gave up 0 bases, with 12 bases separating them. CDR3: CASSSNRVANYGYTF. The CDR3 coding sequence is TGTGCCAGTAGTAGCAACAGGGTCGCTAACTATGGCTACACCTTC.

This chain connects TRBV15 to TRBJ1-1; D might be TRBD1 (5 bases). The CDR3 is 16 amino acids. Germline lookup yields CDR1 LNHNV and CDR2 YYDKDF (reference sequence). Between the trimmed V and J ends, which lost 3 bases and 5 bases, there was a span of 19 bases. Here the CDR3 DNA reads TGTGCCACCAGCAGCGATCGCCAGGGTAGGTGGACTGAAGCTTTCTTT. Protein: CATSSDRQGRWTEAFF.